This note documents a single TCR beta chain sequence. Its cognate antigen is unknown. The data derive from a study of blood T cells in healthy people across ages. Study-level results: TCR beta diversity per million T cells fell roughly linearly with age.

For the second PCR, which ran for about 6 to 11 cycles, a sample-barcoded 5' primer and a J-beta primer mix were used. TCRdb processed the 5' RACE reads anew with MiXCR; each CDR3 protein has one entry. Here the sample spans 1.5 million to 2 million distinct CDR3 sequences, roughly 32% being singletons. This CDR3 spans 13 amino acids. Per the germline V gene, CDR1 is SGHRS and CDR2 is YFSETQ. V was pared by 7 bases and J by 2 bases, with 13 bases between. The sequenced sample consisted of blood. V usage is TRBV5-1 and J usage is TRBJ2-7; D might be TRBD2 (5 bases). This clonotype was sampled from a woman aged 25-40 years in good health. In DNA form, the CDR3 reads TGCGCCAGCGCCGGGATGCCCGCCTACGAGCAGTACTTC. Encoded protein: CASAGMPAYEQYF. Using reference TRBV5-1 and TRBJ2-7 for the parts outside the CDR3, the full variable domain is KAGVTQTPRYLIKTRGQQVTLSCSPISGHRSVSWYQQTPGQGLQFLFEYFSETQRNKGNFPGRFSGRQFSNSRSEMNVSTLELGDSALYLCASAGMPAYEQYFGPGTRLTVT.